The TCR beta chain under discussion was sequenced for a study of early T cells in non-severe SARS-CoV-2 infection. TCRdb reprocessed the 5' RACE reads with MiXCR, giving one entry per CDR3 protein. The table shows about 40,000 distinct CDR3 sequences, with roughly 5% occurring only once. CDR1 KGHSH and CDR2 LQKENI come from the germline V gene. The CDR3 consists of 17 residues. V lost 6 bases and J lost 0; bases outside the gene matches: 11. The rearrangement uses TRBV18 and TRBJ1-2, with 9 nucleotides matching TRBD1. The clonotype comes from an adult who was a healthcare worker with PCR-confirmed SARS-CoV-2 infection or an uninfected control (not recorded which). The sequencing input was whole blood. Written as DNA, the CDR3 is TGTGCCAGCTCCCAAGGACAGGGGCTTGTCGCTAACTATGGCTACACCTTC. Residues: CASSQGQGLVANYGYTF.